Listed here are 16 T cell receptor beta chains from one sample, sequenced in a study of T cells expressing NK-cell markers. TCRdb reprocessed the 5' RACE reads, keeping one entry per CDR3 protein, no DNA. The listing records roughly 180,000 distinct CDR3 sequences. Sequences were obtained from blood T cells: a sorted CD56 or NKG2C T cell subset, CD4+ or CD8+ T cells, or bulk PBMC T cells (not recorded which). Receptors originate from a woman between 18 and 70 years old in good health.

The chain recombines TRBV20-1 with TRBJ2-2. The germline gives CDR1 DFQATT, CDR2 SNEGSKA (reference sequence). The CDR3 totals 12 residues. CDR3 sequence: CSALRTAGELFF.

The genes are TRBV28 and TRBJ1-5. Germline V gene sequence: CDR1 MDHEN, CDR2 SYDVKM. CDR3 length equals 16 residues. The CDR3 protein is CASSFSLQVGNQPQHF. Looking up the rest from reference TRBV28 and TRBJ1-5 gives the full variable domain: DVKVTQSSRYLVKRTGEKVFLECVQDMDHENMFWYRQDPGLGLRLIYFSYDVKMKEKGDIPEGYSVSREKKERFSLILESASTNQTSMYLCASSFSLQVGNQPQHFGDGTRLSIL.

The CDR3 sequence is CAWSVFGELFF. The chain joins TRBV30 to TRBJ2-2. This CDR3 comprises 11 residues. CDR1 GTSNPN and CDR2 SVGIG come from the germline V gene (reference sequence).

The rearrangement links TRBV10-3 to TRBJ1-6; TCRdb selects TRBD1, and the lack of DNA leaves this call unchecked. The CDR3 runs to 13 residues. Germline V gene sequence: CDR1 ENHRY, CDR2 SYGVKD. CDR3 region: CAIMGGLNSPLHF.

The chain has TRBV30 and TRBJ1-2. The CDR3 is 13 amino acids. Germline V gene data show CDR1 as GTSNPN and CDR2 as SVGIG (reference sequence). CDR3 region: CAWSVHRGDGYTF.

The chain employs TRBV6-1 and TRBJ1-4. The CDR3 totals 13 residues. The V gene's germline CDR1 is MNHNS and CDR2 SASEGT. CDR3 sequence reads: CASGGTTNEKLFF.

The CDR3 here is CASSLLTSGNTIYF. The chain has TRBV28 and TRBJ1-3. CDR1 is MDHEN and CDR2 is SYDVKM in the germline V gene. This CDR3 is 14 amino acids long.

This chain connects TRBV10-3 to TRBJ2-2; TCRdb proposes TRBD2, but this gene call is untestable without DNA. CDR1 is ENHRY, CDR2 SYGVKD, per germline. The CDR3 is 12 amino acids. CDR3 loop: CATRLVPGELFF.

The chain couples TRBV5-1 to TRBJ2-1; the D gene TCRdb calls, TRBD2, cannot be checked with no DNA. Germline V CDR1 and CDR2: SGHRS, YFSETQ. The CDR3 has 17 residues. The CDR3 region is CASTLRSGLAGVDEQFF.

V is TRBV10-3 and J is TRBJ1-5; without DNA, the TCRdb call of TRBD1 cannot be checked. The CDR3 runs 15 residues. Germline V lookup: CDR1 ENHRY, CDR2 SYGVKD. CDR3 amino acids: CAISESGQRAQPQHF.

The chain joins TRBV5-1 to TRBJ2-7. This CDR3 has 15 amino acids. The V gene's germline CDR1 is SGHRS and CDR2 YFSETQ. CDR3 amino acids: CASSYMTGGPYEQYF. The full variable domain, its missing parts supplied by reference TRBV5-1 and TRBJ2-7, is KAGVTQTPRYLIKTRGQQVTLSCSPISGHRSVSWYQQTPGQGLQFLFEYFSETQRNKGNFPGRFSGRQFSNSRSEMNVSTLELGDSALYLCASSYMTGGPYEQYFGPGTRLTVT.

V usage is TRBV4-1 and J usage is TRBJ2-7. The CDR3 spans 15 residues. Germline V gives CDR1 MGHRA, CDR2 YSYEKL. The CDR3 is CASSQRDQPAYEQYF.

The V gene is TRBV2, the J gene TRBJ2-1; TCRdb gives TRBD1 as the D gene, but with no DNA this cannot be confirmed. CDR3 length: 15 residues. Germline V lookup: CDR1 SNHLY, CDR2 FYNNEI. CDR3 residues: CASRAPGQAINEQFF.

The gene calls are TRBV5-1 and TRBJ2-2; checking the TCRdb D call of TRBD2 is not possible without DNA. The CDR3 consists of 16 residues. Germline CDR1 is SGHRS and CDR2 is YFSETQ. CDR3 loop: CASTGTSGANTGELFF.

This chain links TRBV5-1 with TRBJ2-1; TCRdb selects TRBD2, and the lack of DNA leaves this call unchecked. The CDR3 is 12 residues long. CDR1 and CDR2 from the germline V gene are SGHRS and YFSETQ. The CDR3 loop reads CASSARREEQFF.

The V call is TRBV14, the J call TRBJ2-2; TCRdb's assignment of TRBD2 cannot be checked, as there is no DNA. This CDR3 region has 16 residues. The germline V gene encodes CDR1 SGHDN and CDR2 FVKESK. The CDR3 region is CASSQVAGLNTGELFF.